This T cell receptor beta chain was captured in a study of blood T cells in healthy people across ages. Study-wide findings and caveats: Age showed a roughly linear inverse relationship with TCR beta diversity per million T cells.

Trimming took 5 bases from V and 2 from J; bases not matched to a gene: 6. Germline-derived CDR1 and CDR2 are PRHDT and FYEKMQ (reference sequence). The CDR3 has 14 amino acids. Through a sample-barcoded 5' primer and a J-beta primer mix, a second PCR was run for roughly 6 to 12 cycles. MiXCR, run by TCRdb on the 5' RACE reads, gives a single entry per CDR3 protein. This table holds about 1.7 million distinct CDR3 sequences, 25% to 30% found once. Each sample yielded at least 5 micrograms of PBMC total RNA. On this clonotype: Antigen: not known.

The sequenced material came from blood. The TCR was taken from a woman in her 30s in good health. The chain employs TRBV13 and TRBJ2-7; TRBD2 matches at 7 bases. The CDR3 loop is CASSAGLGAYEQYF. CDR3 coding DNA: TGTGCCAGCAGCGCAGGACTAGGGGCCTACGAGCAGTACTTC.